The sample holds one count of the clone carrying this T cell receptor beta chain. Per the authors' pipeline: Reference gene primers were amplified, and this amplification served to estimate nucleated cell counts. Produced via immunoSEQ multiplex PCR; TCRdb's table is partial and in-frame only. Clone size and V and J calls were adopted from that table, with D and trimming inferred from the DNA. Of over 200,000 clones in the sample, 65% to 90% were seen once. The data are from a study of blood T cell repertoires in COVID-19. The ends were cut back, 10 bases at V and 7 bases at J, with 20 bases in the middle. The germline CDR1 and CDR2 sequences are MNHEY and SVGAGI. The CDR3 covers 14 residues. Everyone who took part was roughly 18 to 89 years old, and they came from about 25 US areas.

The chain employs TRBV6-5 and TRBJ2-1; perhaps TRBD2 as D (7 bases). The sequence derives from a young man who had recovered from COVID-19. Sequencing was done on a sample of PBMCs or T cells enriched from blood (not recorded which). In DNA, the CDR3 is TGTGCCACCCTGAGAGGGGGAGGGGCGAATGAGCAGTTCTTC. Translated: CATLRGGGANEQFF.